This T cell receptor (beta chain) was captured by sequencing in a study of beta chain features in type 1 diabetes. Study observations and caveats: The study found that naive, central memory and Treg TCRB repertoires appeared more similar in patients than in healthy donors.

This clone occurred a few times. Its antigen is unidentified. Sequenced material consisted of expressed TCRB transcripts (all of the isolated RNA was reverse transcribed). The assay was immunoSEQ multiplex PCR, and TCRdb's table has in-frame clones only and misses some. Of around 500,000 clones in the sample, approximately 10% were seen once. V shed 0 bases and J shed 5 bases, with 10 bases lying between them. The CDR3 consists of 13 residues. Germline lookup yields CDR1 GTSNPN and CDR2 SVGIG (reference sequence). A CD45RO/CCR7/CD25/CD127/CD95/CD27 panel sorted naive, central memory, regulatory and stem cell-like memory CD4+ cells.

This chain connects TRBV30 to TRBJ1-1; perhaps TRBD1 as D (5 bases). The sequence was collected from a woman younger than 35 in good health. The sequenced sample consisted of naive CD4+ T cells from blood. The CDR3 coding sequence is TGTGCCTGGAGTGTACTGGCAGGGACTGAAGCTTTCTTT. It yields the protein CAWSVLAGTEAFF.